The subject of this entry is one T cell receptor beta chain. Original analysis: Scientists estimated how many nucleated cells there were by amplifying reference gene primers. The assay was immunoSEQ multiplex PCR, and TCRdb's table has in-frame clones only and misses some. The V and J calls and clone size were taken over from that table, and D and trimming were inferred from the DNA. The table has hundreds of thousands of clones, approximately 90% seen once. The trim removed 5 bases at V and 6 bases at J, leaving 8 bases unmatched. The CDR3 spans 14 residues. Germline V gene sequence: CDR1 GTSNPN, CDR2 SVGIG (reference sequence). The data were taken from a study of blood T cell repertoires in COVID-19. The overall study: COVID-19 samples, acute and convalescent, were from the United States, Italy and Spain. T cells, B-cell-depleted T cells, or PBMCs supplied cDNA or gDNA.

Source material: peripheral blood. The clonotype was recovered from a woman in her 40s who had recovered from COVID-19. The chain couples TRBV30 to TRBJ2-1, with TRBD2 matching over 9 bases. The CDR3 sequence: CAWGGLAGTNEQFF. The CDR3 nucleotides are TGTGCCTGGGGGGGGCTAGCGGGAACCAATGAGCAGTTCTTC.